Described below is a single TCR beta chain sequence and its context. This sample is part of a study of cytomegalovirus exposure and HLA in healthy donors. The PCR employed 60 Vbeta primers together with 13 Jbeta primers. The assay was immunoSEQ multiplex PCR, and TCRdb's table has in-frame clones only and misses some. This table has 150,000 to 200,000 clones, 62% appearing once. Sequencing was done on a sample of PBMCs. This TCR was recovered from a man aged 40-55 years in good health and CMV-seronegative.

In nucleotides, the CDR3 is TGTGCCAGCAGCTACAGGGGAAACTATGGCTACACCTTC. This gives the protein CASSYRGNYGYTF. The V gene is TRBV11-2, the J gene TRBJ1-2; 7 nucleotides agree with TRBD1. Germline loops: CDR1 SGHAT, CDR2 FQNNGV. The CDR3 covers 13 residues. The V segment lost 4 bases and the J segment 2 bases; nucleotides outside the gene matches: 1.